A selection of T cell receptor beta chains follows, all from one sample in a study of T cells in Graves' hyperthyroidism and ophthalmopathy. TCRdb processed the multiplex PCR reads anew with MiXCR; each CDR3 protein has one entry. The table has more than 300,000 distinct CDR3 sequences, less than 20% seen once. Input material: blood. These receptors were collected from a man between 18 and 29 years old with Graves' ophthalmopathy. Both conserved end residues are part of each CDR3. D genes are given only for firm matches. Not every row has a clone size; where given, it reads once, few, many or a size class.

CDR3 DNA	CDR3 protein	clone size	J gene	D gene	V gene
TGTGCCAGCTCCCAACGAGGGGACAATGAGCAGTTCTTC	CASSQRGDNEQFF	many	TRBJ2-1	-	TRBV18
TGTGCCAGCAGCTACGGGGGGTCGGGAGAGACCCAGTACTTC	CASSYGGSGETQYF	-	TRBJ2-5	TRBD2	TRBV2
TGCGCCAGCAGCTTGGCGGCTAGCGGGGGGGCCTACAATGAGCAGTTCTTC	CASSLAASGGAYNEQFF	-	TRBJ2-1	TRBD2	TRBV5-1
TGTGCCAGCAGTTACACCAAGAACTATGGCTACACCTTC	CASSYTKNYGYTF	-	TRBJ1-2	-	TRBV6-6
TGCAGTGCTAGAGATCTGCAGGGCACCGGGGAGCTGTTTTTT	CSARDLQGTGELFF	few	TRBJ2-2	-	TRBV20-1
TGTGCCAGCAGCCCCGGGACAGCGGGAGCATATGGCTACACCTTC	CASSPGTAGAYGYTF	many	TRBJ1-2	TRBD1	TRBV12-3/TRBV12-4
TGTGCCAGTAGCTTGACAGGGGTCAACAATGAGCAGTTCTTC	CASSLTGVNNEQFF	-	TRBJ2-1	TRBD1	TRBV19
TGCAGCGTCGAACTCAAATCTAGCGGACCAGATACGCAGTATTTT	CSVELKSSGPDTQYF	-	TRBJ2-3	TRBD2	TRBV29-1
TGTGCCAGCAGTTTTCAGGGGGCAGGCACAGATACGCAGTATTTT	CASSFQGAGTDTQYF	many	TRBJ2-3	TRBD1	TRBV6-1
TGTGCCAGCAGTTACTCTAACAGGGGAAGCTCTGGAAACACCATATATTTT	CASSYSNRGSSGNTIYF	-	TRBJ1-3	TRBD1	TRBV6-5
TGTGCCAGCAGCGTAGGAGGGGGCCGCACGGATACGCAGTATTTT	CASSVGGGRTDTQYF	-	TRBJ2-3	TRBD1	TRBV9
TGTGCCAGTCAGGGACTAGCGGGGGGCTCCACTCGCACAGATACGCAGTATTTT	CASQGLAGGSTRTDTQYF	-	TRBJ2-3	TRBD2	TRBV25-1
TGTGCCAGTAGTACGCCGACTAGCGGAAAAACGAACACCGGGGAGCTGTTTTTT	CASSTPTSGKTNTGELFF	-	TRBJ2-2	TRBD2	TRBV19
TGTGCCAGCAGCTTAGCAACTCAGCTTGAGCAGTTCTTC	CASSLATQLEQFF	many	TRBJ2-1	-	TRBV7-6
TGTGCCAGCCCCTGGGGGGGGGGCTCCTACAATGAGCAGTTCTTC	CASPWGGGSYNEQFF	-	TRBJ2-1	TRBD2	TRBV11-3
TGTGCCACCAGTGATCACGGACTAAACACAGATACGCAGTATTTT	CATSDHGLNTDTQYF	few	TRBJ2-3	-	TRBV24-1
TGTGCCAGTATCAAGACAGGGGCTAACGAAAAACTGTTTTTT	CASIKTGANEKLFF	few	TRBJ1-4	TRBD1	TRBV19
TGTGCCAGCAGCCAAGAGCAGGGGTGGAGTGAGCAGTTCTTC	CASSQEQGWSEQFF	many	TRBJ2-1	-	TRBV3-1
TGTGCCACTGCTAGCGGGGGATACAATGAGCAGTTCTTC	CATASGGYNEQFF	-	TRBJ2-1	TRBD2	TRBV19
TGTGCCAGCAGGCGGGGGGTCACTGAAGCTTTCTTT	CASRRGVTEAFF	many	TRBJ1-1	-	TRBV13
TGTGCCAGCACCCGGACAGGGCTGGTGAACACTGAAGCTTTCTTT	CASTRTGLVNTEAFF	many	TRBJ1-1	TRBD1	TRBV7-9
TGCAGCGTTGAAGGGCCGACAGGGTATGGCTACACCTTC	CSVEGPTGYGYTF	many	TRBJ1-2	TRBD1	TRBV29-1